Each of the 20 T cell receptor beta chains below was sequenced from the same sample in a study of blood T cell repertoires in COVID-19 (dated by TCRdb to about 2020). Library prep was done by the immunoSEQ multiplex PCR assay. Imported from immuneACCESS, the table was reduced by TCRdb to in-frame sequences with V and J called. These copies leave out some clones; in studies compared against another copy, an unresolved V gene accounts for under half, and the cause of the remainder is not known. The sample profile shows a few hundred thousand clones; less than 90% of them were found once. The ten largest make up 10% of the sample. The sequenced material came from peripheral blood. The receptors derive from a woman aged 80 or over with COVID-19, enrolled during active disease.

The gene calls are TRBV5-1 and TRBJ2-1; 8 nucleotides match TRBD2. J was trimmed by 1 base and V by 1 base; bases with no gene match: 10. Germline CDR1 is SGHRS and CDR2 is YFSETQ. The CDR3 contains 18 residues. The CDR3 DNA is TGCGCCAGCAGCTTGATCTGGACGCGGGGGGCGTCCTACAATGAGCAGTTCTTC. It codes for CASSLIWTRGASYNEQFF.

This chain links TRBV5-1 with TRBJ1-2, with TRBD1 matching 7 bases. CDR1 and CDR2 from the germline V gene are SGHRS and YFSETQ. With V trimmed by 4 bases and J by 4 bases, 13 bases remained unmatched. This CDR3 region has 16 residues. CDR3 sequence (DNA): TGCGCCAGCAGCCCAGAGTACAGGGGACAGATCTATGGCTACACCTTC. Protein product: CASSPEYRGQIYGYTF.

V and J are TRBV19 and TRBJ2-3; no firm D call. This CDR3 has 15 amino acids. Germline V gives CDR1 LNHDA, CDR2 SQIVND (reference sequence). V gave up 10 bases and J gave up 0 bases, with 17 bases separating them. The DNA of the CDR3 is TGTGCCACTAGGTTTGTACAGTCTAGCACAGATACGCAGTATTTT. Translation gives CATRFVQSSTDTQYF.

The chain carries TRBV15 and TRBJ2-7; 8 bases are a match to TRBD2. The V gene's germline CDR1 is LNHNV and CDR2 YYDKDF (reference sequence). Losses at the gene ends were 3 bases for V and 6 bases for J; bases not matched to a gene: 7. The CDR3 totals 14 residues. In DNA form, the CDR3 reads TGTGCCACCAGCAGGAGCTTAGGGACTAGCGAGCAGTACGTC. Translation: CATSRSLGTSEQYV.

The chain has TRBV28 and TRBJ2-7, with D possibly matching TRBD1 (6 bases). The CDR3 has 14 residues. Trimming stripped 4 bases from V and 3 bases from J, with 13 bases between. CDR1 MDHEN and CDR2 SYDVKM come from the germline V gene. CDR3 in amino acids: CASSSLWTVYEQYF. In DNA, the CDR3 is TGTGCCAGCAGTTCCTTGTGGACAGTCTACGAGCAGTACTTC.

The chain has TRBV4-2 and TRBJ2-1, with TRBD1 matching over 9 bases. The CDR3 totals 16 residues. Germline V CDR1 and CDR2: LGHNA, YNFKEQ. The ends lost 1 base at V and 3 bases at J; junction bases unmatched: 4. This chain's CDR3 is CASSQGTTGGYNEQFF. CDR3 nucleotide sequence: TGTGCCAGCAGCCAAGGGACGACAGGGGGCTACAATGAGCAGTTCTTC.

This clone has just a few counts. V usage is TRBV7-2 and J usage is TRBJ2-1; tentatively, D is TRBD2 (6 bases). This CDR3 comprises 13 residues. V was cut by 5 bases and J by 10 bases, with 15 bases left in between. Germline loops: CDR1 SGHTA, CDR2 FQGNSA. The CDR3 spells CASSAGLPLEQFF. In DNA form, the CDR3 reads TGTGCCAGCAGCGCCGGACTACCGCTGGAGCAGTTCTTC.

A single count supports this clone. The chain combines TRBV5-1 with TRBJ2-5, with unresolved D. Trimming stripped 2 bases from V and 2 bases from J, with 7 bases between. The CDR3 loop spans 13 amino acids. The germline V gene has CDR1 SGHRS and CDR2 YFSETQ. The DNA of the CDR3 is TGCGCCAGCAGCTTAACTCCACAAGAGACCCAGTACTTC. Its protein product is CASSLTPQETQYF.

This rearrangement joins TRBV5-4 to TRBJ2-2, with 9 positions matching TRBD2. This CDR3 comprises 17 residues. Germline lookup yields CDR1 SGHNT and CDR2 YYREEE (reference sequence). The V segment lost 4 bases and the J segment 0 bases; nucleotides outside the gene matches: 7. The CDR3 reads CASSPLAGATNTGELFF. The CDR3, as DNA: TGTGCCAGCAGCCCGTTAGCGGGGGCAACGAACACCGGGGAGCTGTTTTTT.

The chain combines TRBV11-3 with TRBJ2-3; 9 positions match TRBD1. V trimming: 5 bases; J trimming: 2 bases; junction bases outside the gene matches: 5. Germline V gene data show CDR1 as SGHNT and CDR2 as YENEEA. The CDR3 consists of 15 residues. The CDR3 sequence is CASSPGQGNTDTQYF. The CDR3 nucleotides read TGTGCCAGCAGCCCCGGACAGGGGAACACAGATACGCAGTATTTT.

The V call is TRBV10-3, the J call TRBJ1-1; no definite D call. The germline V gene encodes CDR1 ENHRY and CDR2 SYGVKD. Trimming left V 7 bases short and J 1 base short, with 10 bases between. This CDR3 contains 13 residues. The CDR3 DNA reads as TGTGCCATCAATGAAGAGCCGAACACTGAAGCTTTCTTT. This codes for CAINEEPNTEAFF.

CDR3 in amino acids: CASSPEGGYSYNEQFF. In DNA, the CDR3 is TGTGCCAGCAGCCCCGAGGGGGGGTACTCCTACAATGAGCAGTTCTTC. V and J are TRBV5-4 and TRBJ2-1, with TRBD2 as a possible D gene (7 bases). Trimming left V 4 bases short and J 0 bases short, with 14 bases between. This CDR3 is 16 amino acids long. The V gene's germline CDR1 is SGHNT and CDR2 YYREEE (reference sequence). Based on the CDR3 plus reference TRBV5-4 and TRBJ2-1, the full variable domain is ETGVTQSPTHLIKTRGQQVTLRCSSQSGHNTVSWYQQALGQGPQFIFQYYREEENGRGNFPPRFSGLQFPNYSSELNVNALELDDSALYLCASSPEGGYSYNEQFFGPGTRLTVL.

This sequence joins TRBV18 and TRBJ1-4; 10 bases agree with TRBD1. With V trimmed by 8 bases and J by 8 bases, 5 bases remained unmatched. The CDR3 is 13 residues long. Germline CDR1 and CDR2: KGHSH and LQKENI. CDR3 coding DNA: TGTGCCAGCCATCCGGGACAGGGGGAAAAACTGTTTTTT. Protein: CASHPGQGEKLFF.

This clone has a single count. V is TRBV15 and J is TRBJ1-4; no reliable D call. The CDR3 has 16 amino acids. V was shortened by 1 base and J by 5 bases, with 14 bases between the two germline ends. Germline assignment: CDR1 LNHNV and CDR2 YYDKDF (reference sequence). The CDR3 loop reads CATSRVPSLTNEKLFF. The CDR3 nucleotides are TGTGCCACCAGCAGAGTGCCGTCCTTGACAAATGAAAAACTGTTTTTT.

The rearrangement uses TRBV15 and TRBJ1-1; D uncertain. V was clipped by 1 base and J by 9 bases, with 9 bases between them. The length of the CDR3 is 12 residues. Germline V lookup: CDR1 LNHNV, CDR2 YYDKDF (reference sequence). The CDR3 sequence: CATSRAQSKAFF. DNA for the CDR3: TGTGCCACCAGCAGAGCACAATCCAAAGCTTTCTTT. Drawing the rest from reference TRBV15 and TRBJ1-1, the complete variable domain is DAMVIQNPRYQVTQFGKPVTLSCSQTLNHNVMYWYQQKSSQAPKLLFHYYDKDFNNEADTPDNFQSRRPNTSFCFLDIRSPGLGDTAMYLCATSRAQSKAFFGQGTRLTVV.

This clone showed up just a few times. The chain carries TRBV9 and TRBJ2-1; D remains ambiguous. This CDR3 is built from 13 residues. The germline CDR1 and CDR2 sequences are SGDLS and YYNGEE. The ends were cut back, 6 bases at V and 5 bases at J, with 12 bases in the middle. CDR3 coding DNA: TGTGCCAGCACCGTGCTCGCGGACAATGAGCAGTTCTTC. This gives the protein CASTVLADNEQFF. The full variable domain, its missing parts supplied by reference TRBV9 and TRBJ2-1, is DSGVTQTPKHLITATGQRVTLRCSPRSGDLSVYWYQQSLDQGLQFLIQYYNGEERAKGNILERFSAQQFPDLHSELNLSSLELGDSALYFCASTVLADNEQFFGPGTRLTVL.

This chain links TRBV12-3 or TRBV12-4 with TRBJ1-4; 9 bases are shared with TRBD1. The J segment lost 10 bases and the V segment lost 6 bases, leaving 6 bases of the junction unmatched. The CDR3 spans 13 residues. The CDR3 DNA is TGTGCCAGCAGGAACAGGGGGCGGATAAAACTGTTTTTT. Translated, it gives CASRNRGRIKLFF.

This clone showed up just once. The genes are TRBV30 and TRBJ1-1, with D unclear. Germline assignment: CDR1 GTSNPN and CDR2 SVGIG (reference sequence). With 3 bases removed from V and 1 base from J, the gap between germline ends came to 6 bases. The CDR3 is made up of 12 amino acids. CDR3 nucleotides: TGTGCCTGGAGCCCAGGGAACACTGAAGCTTTCTTT. Its translation is CAWSPGNTEAFF.

V and J are TRBV10-3 and TRBJ2-7, with 8 bases fitting TRBD2. Germline values: CDR1 ENHRY, CDR2 SYGVKD. Losses at the gene ends were 4 bases for V and 3 bases for J; bases not matched to a gene: 8. The CDR3 sequence is 15 residues long. The CDR3 DNA sequence: TGTGCCATCAGTGGAGAGGGCGGGGGGATCTACGAGCAGTACTTC. As protein: CAISGEGGGIYEQYF.

This sequence joins TRBV3-1 (or the pseudogene TRBV3-2) and TRBJ2-2; 8 positions match TRBD1. There are 16 residues in the CDR3. Unmatched junction bases numbered 2, after V lost 1 base and J lost 1 base. Germline V gene data show CDR1 as LGHDT and CDR2 as YNNKEL (reference sequence). The CDR3 DNA sequence: TGTGCCAGCAGCCAAGCTGGGACAGGGAACACCGGGGAGCTGTTTTTT. This translates into CASSQAGTGNTGELFF.